Following are 2 T cell receptor beta chains from one sample sequenced in a study of blood T cells in healthy people across ages. PCR was performed a second time for roughly 6 to 12 cycles using a sample-barcoded 5' primer and a J-beta primer mix. TCRdb reprocessed the 5' RACE reads via MiXCR and lists one record per CDR3 protein. This repertoire shows nearly 1 million distinct CDR3 sequences, just over 50% found once; its top ten account for 20% to 25%. Material: blood. Receptor source: an older woman in good health.

The chain combines TRBV25-1 with TRBJ2-1; no clear D. The CDR3 runs 14 residues. Trimming removed 1 base at V and 7 bases at J, with 11 bases between. The V gene's germline CDR1 is MGHDK and CDR2 SYGVNS. The CDR3 bases are TGTGCCAGCAGTGAATGGGAAGAAGAGAATGAGCAGTTCTTC. Translating gives CASSEWEEENEQFF.

A word on this clonotype: Sequence at one end of the junction differs from germline and may be a read error. V and J are TRBV30 and TRBJ1-6, with D unclear. CDR1 GTSNPN and CDR2 SVGIG come from the germline V gene (reference sequence). The CDR3 sequence is 15 residues long. Here the CDR3 reads CAWSGVIEGNSPLHF. The CDR3 region has the DNA TGTGCCTGGAGCGGCGTGATTGAAGGGAATTCGCCCCTCCACTTT. Full variable domain (outside the CDR3, taken from reference TRBV30 and TRBJ1-6): SQTIHQWPATLVQPVGSPLSLECTVEGTSNPNLYWYRQAAGRGLQLLFYSVGIGQISSEVPQNLSASRPQDRQFILSSKKLLLSDSGFYLCAWSGVIEGNSPLHFGNGTRLTVT.